This T cell receptor (delta chain) came from a study of gamma-delta T cells after stem cell transplantation. The CDR3 covers 18 residues. The germline V gene encodes CDR1 GEAIGNYY and CDR2 EKD. Trimming removed 0 bases at V and 0 bases at J, with 11 bases between. This clone is medium-sized (0.01 to 0.1%). TCRdb used CATT to re-call clones from the RT-PCR reads. The table records about 2,500 delta-chain clones, approximately 7.6% of them present only once. The clonotype comes from a human donor. It is not recorded whose cells these are; they may come from a transplant donor. The chain joins TRDV2 to TRDJ3; maybe TRDD3 (6 bases). The sample was gamma-delta T cells. The CDR3, as DNA: TGTGCCTGTGACACCGGGGATGCGAGCTCCTGGGACACCCGACAGATGTTTTTC. Amino acid sequence: CACDTGDASSWDTRQMFF.